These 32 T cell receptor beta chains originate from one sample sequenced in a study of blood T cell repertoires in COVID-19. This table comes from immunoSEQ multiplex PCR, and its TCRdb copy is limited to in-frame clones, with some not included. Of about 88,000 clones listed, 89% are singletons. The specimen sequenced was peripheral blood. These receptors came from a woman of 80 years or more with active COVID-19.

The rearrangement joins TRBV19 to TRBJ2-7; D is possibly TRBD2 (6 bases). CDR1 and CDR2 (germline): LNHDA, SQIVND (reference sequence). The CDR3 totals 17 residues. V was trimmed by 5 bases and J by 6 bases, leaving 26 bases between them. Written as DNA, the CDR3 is TGTGCCAGTAGTCCAATCTTCGGACGGGCGGCGGGACTCGAGCAGTACTTC. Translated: CASSPIFGRAAGLEQYF.

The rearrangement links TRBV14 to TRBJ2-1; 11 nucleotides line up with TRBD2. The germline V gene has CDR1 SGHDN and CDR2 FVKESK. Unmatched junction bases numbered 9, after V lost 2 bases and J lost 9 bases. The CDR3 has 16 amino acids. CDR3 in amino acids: CASSQMTSGIGSEQFF. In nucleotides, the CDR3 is TGTGCCAGCAGCCAAATGACTAGCGGGATAGGGAGTGAGCAGTTCTTC.

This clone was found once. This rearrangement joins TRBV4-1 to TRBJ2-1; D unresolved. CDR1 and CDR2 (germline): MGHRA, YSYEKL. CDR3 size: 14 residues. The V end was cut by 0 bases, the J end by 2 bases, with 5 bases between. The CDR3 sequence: CASSQDHTYNEQFF. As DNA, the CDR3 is TGCGCCAGCAGCCAAGACCACACCTACAATGAGCAGTTCTTC.

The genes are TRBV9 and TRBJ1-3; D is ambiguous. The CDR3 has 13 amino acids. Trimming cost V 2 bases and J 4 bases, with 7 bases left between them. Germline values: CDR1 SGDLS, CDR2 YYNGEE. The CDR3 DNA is TGTGCCAGCAGCGTTCGAGGGGGAAACACCATATATTTT. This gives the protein CASSVRGGNTIYF. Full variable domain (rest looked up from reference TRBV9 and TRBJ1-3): DSGVTQTPKHLITATGQRVTLRCSPRSGDLSVYWYQQSLDQGLQFLIQYYNGEERAKGNILERFSAQQFPDLHSELNLSSLELGDSALYFCASSVRGGNTIYFGEGSWLTVV.

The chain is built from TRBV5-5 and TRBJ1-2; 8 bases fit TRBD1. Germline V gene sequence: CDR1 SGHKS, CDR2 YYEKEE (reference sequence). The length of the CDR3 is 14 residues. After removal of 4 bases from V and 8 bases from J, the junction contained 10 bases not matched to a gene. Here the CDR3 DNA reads TGTGCCAGCAGCACGGGTGGGACAGGCGGAGGCTACACCTTC. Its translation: CASSTGGTGGGYTF.

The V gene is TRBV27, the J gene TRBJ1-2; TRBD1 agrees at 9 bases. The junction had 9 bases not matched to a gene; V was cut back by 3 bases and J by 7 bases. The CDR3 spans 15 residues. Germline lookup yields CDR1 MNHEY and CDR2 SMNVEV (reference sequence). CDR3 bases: TGTGCCAGCAGTTTCCTCCCTAAGACAGGGGGTGGCTACACCTTC. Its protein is CASSFLPKTGGGYTF.

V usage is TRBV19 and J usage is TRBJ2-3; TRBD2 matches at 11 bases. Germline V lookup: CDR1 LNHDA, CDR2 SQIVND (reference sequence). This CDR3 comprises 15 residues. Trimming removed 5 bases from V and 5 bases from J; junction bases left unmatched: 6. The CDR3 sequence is CASSPSGRFGDTQYF. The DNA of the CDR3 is TGTGCCAGTAGTCCTAGCGGGAGGTTTGGAGATACGCAGTATTTT.

CDR3 sequence (DNA): TGTGCCAGCAGCTTAAGCGGGGTGGGAGTTGATGAGCAGTTCTTC. It codes for CASSLSGVGVDEQFF. The chain employs TRBV7-9 and TRBJ2-1; 7 bases line up with TRBD2. The CDR3 is 15 residues long. The germline V gene encodes CDR1 SEHNR and CDR2 FQNEAQ (reference sequence). The V gene end was trimmed by 2 bases and the J gene end by 8 bases; junction bases not matched to a gene: 9.

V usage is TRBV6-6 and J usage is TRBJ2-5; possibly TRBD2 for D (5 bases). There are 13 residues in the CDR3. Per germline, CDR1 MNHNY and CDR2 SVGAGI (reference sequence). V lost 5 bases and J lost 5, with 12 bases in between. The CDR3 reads CASSGRARETQYF. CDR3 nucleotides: TGTGCCAGCAGTGGGCGGGCCAGGGAGACCCAGTACTTC.

The CDR3 sequence is CASSDSFLGTRGTEAFF. Here the CDR3 DNA reads TGTGCCAGCAGTGATTCCTTCCTCGGGACAAGAGGCACTGAAGCTTTCTTT. The gene calls are TRBV25-1 and TRBJ1-1, with D tentatively TRBD1 (6 bases). This CDR3 region has 17 residues. Deletions cut 3 bases from V and 4 bases from J, with 21 bases between. CDR1 MGHDK and CDR2 SYGVNS come from the germline V gene.

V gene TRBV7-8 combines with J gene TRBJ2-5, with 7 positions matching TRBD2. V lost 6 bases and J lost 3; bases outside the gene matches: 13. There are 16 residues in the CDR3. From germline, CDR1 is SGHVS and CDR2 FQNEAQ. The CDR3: CASRMFSGLVEETQYF. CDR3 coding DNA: TGTGCCAGCAGGATGTTTAGCGGGTTGGTTGAAGAGACCCAGTACTTC.

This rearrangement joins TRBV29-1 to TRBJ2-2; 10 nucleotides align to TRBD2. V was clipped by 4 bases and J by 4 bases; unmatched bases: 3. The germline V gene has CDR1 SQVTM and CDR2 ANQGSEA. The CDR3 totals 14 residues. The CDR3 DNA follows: TGCAGCGTTGTGCGGACTAGCGGCACCGGGGAGCTGTTTTTT. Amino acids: CSVVRTSGTGELFF.

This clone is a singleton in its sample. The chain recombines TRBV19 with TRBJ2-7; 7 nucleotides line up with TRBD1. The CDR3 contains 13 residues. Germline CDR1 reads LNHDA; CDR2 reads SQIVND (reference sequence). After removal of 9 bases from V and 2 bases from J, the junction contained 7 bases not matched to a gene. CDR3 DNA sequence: TGTGCCAGCAAAGAGACAGGGACCTACGAGCAGTACTTC. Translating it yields CASKETGTYEQYF. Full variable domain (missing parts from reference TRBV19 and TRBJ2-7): DGGITQSPKYLFRKEGQNVTLSCEQNLNHDAMYWYRQDPGQGLRLIYYSQIVNDFQKGDIAEGYSVSREKKESFPLTVTSAQKNPTAFYLCASKETGTYEQYFGPGTRLTVT.

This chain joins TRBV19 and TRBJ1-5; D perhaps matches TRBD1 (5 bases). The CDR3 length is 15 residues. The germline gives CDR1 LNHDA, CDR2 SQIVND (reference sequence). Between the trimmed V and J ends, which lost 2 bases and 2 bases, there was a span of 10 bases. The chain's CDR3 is CASSISGYGNQPQHF. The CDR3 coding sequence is TGTGCCAGTAGTATATCAGGGTACGGCAATCAGCCCCAGCATTTT.

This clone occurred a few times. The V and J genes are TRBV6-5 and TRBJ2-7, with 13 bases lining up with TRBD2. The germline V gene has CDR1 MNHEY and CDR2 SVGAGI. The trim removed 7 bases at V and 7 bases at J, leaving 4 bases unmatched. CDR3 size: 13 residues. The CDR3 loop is CASTTSGRREQYF. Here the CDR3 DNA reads TGTGCCAGCACGACTAGCGGGAGGAGGGAGCAGTACTTC.

This chain's CDR3 is CASTQRASTDTQYF. The CDR3 DNA sequence: TGTGCCAGCACCCAGCGGGCAAGCACAGATACGCAGTATTTT. This chain joins TRBV7-9 and TRBJ2-3; tentative D call: TRBD2 (6 bases). Trimming removed 7 bases from V and 0 bases from J, with 11 bases in between. This CDR3 comprises 14 residues. CDR1 and CDR2 (germline): SEHNR, FQNEAQ (reference sequence).

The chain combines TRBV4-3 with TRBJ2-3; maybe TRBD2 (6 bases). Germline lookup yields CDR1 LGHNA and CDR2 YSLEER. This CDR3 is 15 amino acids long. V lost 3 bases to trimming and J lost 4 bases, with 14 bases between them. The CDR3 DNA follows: TGCGCCAGCAGCCAGGAGCGGAGGGTTTCAGATACGCAGTATTTT. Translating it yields CASSQERRVSDTQYF.

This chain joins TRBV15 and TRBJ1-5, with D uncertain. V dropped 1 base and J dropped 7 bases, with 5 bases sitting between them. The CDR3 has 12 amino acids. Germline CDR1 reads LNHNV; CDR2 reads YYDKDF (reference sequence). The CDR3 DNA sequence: TGTGCCACCAGCAGAGTCGAGCAGCCCCAGCATTTT. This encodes CATSRVEQPQHF.

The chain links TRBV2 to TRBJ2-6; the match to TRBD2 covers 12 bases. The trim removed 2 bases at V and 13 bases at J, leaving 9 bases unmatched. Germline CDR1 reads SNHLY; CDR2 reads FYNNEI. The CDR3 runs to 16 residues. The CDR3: CASSELAGGPVIVLTF. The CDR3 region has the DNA TGTGCCAGCAGTGAACTAGCGGGAGGGCCGGTTATAGTCCTGACTTTC. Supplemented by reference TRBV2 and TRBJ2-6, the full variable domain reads EPEVTQTPSHQVTQMGQEVILRCVPISNHLYFYWYRQILGQKVEFLVSFYNNEISEKSEIFDDQFSVERPDGSNFTLKIRSTKLEDSAMYFCASSELAGGPVIVLTFGAGSRLTVL.

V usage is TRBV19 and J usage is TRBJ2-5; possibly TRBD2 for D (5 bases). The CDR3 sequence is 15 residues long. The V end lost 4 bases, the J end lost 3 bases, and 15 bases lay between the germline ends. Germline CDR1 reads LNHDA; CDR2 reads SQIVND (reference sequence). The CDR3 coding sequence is TGTGCCAGTAGTACGGGGAGCCTTGTGGAAGAGACCCAGTACTTC. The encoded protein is CASSTGSLVEETQYF. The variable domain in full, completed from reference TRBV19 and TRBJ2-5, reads DGGITQSPKYLFRKEGQNVTLSCEQNLNHDAMYWYRQDPGQGLRLIYYSQIVNDFQKGDIAEGYSVSREKKESFPLTVTSAQKNPTAFYLCASSTGSLVEETQYFGPGTRLLVL.

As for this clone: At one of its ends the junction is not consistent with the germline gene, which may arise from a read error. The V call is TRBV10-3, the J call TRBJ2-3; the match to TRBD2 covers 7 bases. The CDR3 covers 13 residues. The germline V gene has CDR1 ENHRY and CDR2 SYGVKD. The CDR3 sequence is CAIGLAGTDTQYF. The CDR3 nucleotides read TGCGCCATAGGGCTAGCGGGCACAGATACGCAGTATTTT.

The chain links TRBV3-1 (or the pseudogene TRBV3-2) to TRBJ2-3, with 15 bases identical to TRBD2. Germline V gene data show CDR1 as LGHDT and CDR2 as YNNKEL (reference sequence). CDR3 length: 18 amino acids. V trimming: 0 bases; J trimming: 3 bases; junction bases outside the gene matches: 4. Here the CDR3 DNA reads TGTGCCAGCAGCCAAGATCGGGGACTAGCGGGAGGAACAGATACGCAGTATTTT. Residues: CASSQDRGLAGGTDTQYF.

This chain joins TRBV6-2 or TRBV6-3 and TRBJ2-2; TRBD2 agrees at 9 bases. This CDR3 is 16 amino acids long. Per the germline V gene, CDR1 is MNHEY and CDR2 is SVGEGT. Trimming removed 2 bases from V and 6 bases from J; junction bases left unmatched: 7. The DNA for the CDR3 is TGTGCCAGCAGTTACGGGACTAGCTCCCGGCCCGGGGAGCTGTTTTTT. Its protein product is CASSYGTSSRPGELFF.

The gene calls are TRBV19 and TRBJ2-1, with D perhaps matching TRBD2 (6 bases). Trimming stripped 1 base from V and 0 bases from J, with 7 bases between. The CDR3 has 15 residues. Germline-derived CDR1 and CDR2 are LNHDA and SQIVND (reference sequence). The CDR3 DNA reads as TGTGCCAGTAGTATAGGTAGCGGCTCCTACAATGAGCAGTTCTTC. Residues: CASSIGSGSYNEQFF.

CDR3 amino acids: CASSFLSTDTQYF. CDR3 in DNA: TGTGCCAGCAGTTTCCTAAGCACAGATACGCAGTATTTT. The chain has TRBV27 and TRBJ2-3; unclear D gene. CDR1 is MNHEY and CDR2 is SMNVEV in the germline V gene (reference sequence). V dropped 3 bases and J dropped 0 bases, with 4 bases sitting between them. This CDR3 has 13 amino acids.

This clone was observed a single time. The CDR3 DNA is TGTGCCAGCAGCTTATACAGAACTGAAGCTTTCTTT. Its translation is CASSLYRTEAFF. The rearrangement links TRBV7-2 to TRBJ1-1; D is undetermined. From germline, CDR1 is SGHTA and CDR2 FQGNSA. The V end lost 2 bases, the J end lost 5 bases, and 6 bases lay between the germline ends. The CDR3 has 12 residues.

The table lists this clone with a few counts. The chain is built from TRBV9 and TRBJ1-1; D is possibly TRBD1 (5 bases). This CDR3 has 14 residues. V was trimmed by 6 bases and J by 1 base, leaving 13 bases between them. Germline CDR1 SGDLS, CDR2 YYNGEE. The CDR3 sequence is CASTLGQGNTEAFF. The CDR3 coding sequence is TGTGCCAGCACCCTCGGGCAGGGGAACACTGAAGCTTTCTTT.

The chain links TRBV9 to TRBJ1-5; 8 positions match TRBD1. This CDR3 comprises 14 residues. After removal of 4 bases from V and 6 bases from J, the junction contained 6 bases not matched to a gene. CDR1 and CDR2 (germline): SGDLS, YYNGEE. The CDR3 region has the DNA TGTGCCAGCAGCCTCGGGACAGGAGGTCAGCCCCAGCATTTT. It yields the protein CASSLGTGGQPQHF.

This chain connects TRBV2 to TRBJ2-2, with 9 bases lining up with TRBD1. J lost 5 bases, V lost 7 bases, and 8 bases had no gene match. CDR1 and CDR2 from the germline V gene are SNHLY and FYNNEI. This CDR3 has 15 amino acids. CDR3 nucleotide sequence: TGTGCCAGCACCATACAGGGGGCAGATACCGGGGAGCTGTTTTTT. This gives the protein CASTIQGADTGELFF.

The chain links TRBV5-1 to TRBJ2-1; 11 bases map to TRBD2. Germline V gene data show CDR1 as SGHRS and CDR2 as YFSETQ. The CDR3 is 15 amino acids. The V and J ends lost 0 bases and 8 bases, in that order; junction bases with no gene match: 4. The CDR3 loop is CASSLGLAGIHEQFF. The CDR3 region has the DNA TGCGCCAGCAGCTTGGGACTAGCGGGAATTCATGAGCAGTTCTTC.

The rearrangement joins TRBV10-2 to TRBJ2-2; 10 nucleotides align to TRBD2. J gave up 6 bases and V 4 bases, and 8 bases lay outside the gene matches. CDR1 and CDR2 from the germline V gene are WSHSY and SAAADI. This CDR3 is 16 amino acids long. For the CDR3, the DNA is TGCGCCAGCAGTGGGCGTGGAGCGGGAGGGCCCGGGGAGCTGTTTTTT. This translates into CASSGRGAGGPGELFF.

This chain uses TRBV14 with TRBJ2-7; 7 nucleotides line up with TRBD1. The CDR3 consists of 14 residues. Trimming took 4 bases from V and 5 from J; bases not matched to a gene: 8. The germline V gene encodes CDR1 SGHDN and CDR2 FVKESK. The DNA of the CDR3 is TGTGCCAGCAGCCCGGTACAGGGGTCCCACGAGCAGTACTTC. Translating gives CASSPVQGSHEQYF.